This TCR beta chain was found in a study of vaccination and CD4 T cells after COVID-19. Study-wide background: Each enrolled participant received a two-dose regimen of either BNT162b2 or mRNA-1273 vaccine.

The ends were cut back, 2 bases at V and 5 bases at J, with 14 bases in the middle. The CDR3 totals 15 residues. In germline, CDR1 is SGHTA, CDR2 FQGNSA. The study sequenced cultured CD4+ T cell DNA using the Oncomine TCR Beta short-read assay. TCRdb reprocessed the PCR reads via MiXCR and lists one record per CDR3 protein. Here the sample spans more than 20,000 distinct CDR3 sequences, approximately 50% being singletons. This clonotype is medium-sized (0.01 to 0.1%). No antigen is known for it. Specified treatment: approximately 9-day PBMC culture with coronavirus spike peptide pools or control peptides (ViraFEST assay). Antigen-specific T cells were expanded with peptide pools by ViraFEST, and TCRs were then sequenced. Some 2 million PBMCs were grown per well alongside 7.5 to 10 IU/ml IL-2 and roughly 9.4 ug/ml peptide pools.

This sample comprised CD4+ T cells from blood, cultured in vitro, obtained before SARS-CoV-2 vaccination. The sequence derives from a human donor who received a COVID-19 vaccine. The chain joins TRBV7-2 to TRBJ2-3, with TRBD2 as a possible D gene (6 bases). Here the CDR3 DNA reads TGTGCCAGCAGCTTAAGATCCGGGGGTATAGATACGCAGTATTTT. Its protein product is CASSLRSGGIDTQYF.